A selection of T cell receptor beta chains follows, all from one sample in a study of blood T cell repertoires in COVID-19. Assay: immunoSEQ multiplex PCR; the TCRdb copy retains only in-frame clones and omits some. The sample records some 330,000 clones, approximately 84% being singletons. The sequencing input was PBMCs or T cells enriched from blood (not recorded which). These receptors were taken from a man aged 30 to 39 who had recovered from COVID-19. Each CDR3 is given without its conserved first and last residue. The D gene is left open where the match is weak. Clone size is stated in some rows and not others, as once, few, many or a class when expanded.

>-|TRBJ1-4|-|TRBV11-2
ASSLYTEPGYEKLF
>-|TRBJ1-1|-|TRBV27
ASSLEGNTEAF
>once|TRBJ1-2|TRBD1|TRBV6-5
ASRQGARGYT
>-|TRBJ2-3|TRBD2|TRBV10-1
ASRPTGLAGAEGPDTQY
>-|TRBJ2-2|TRBD1|TRBV5-1
ASSPGQDPGELF
>-|TRBJ1-4|TRBD1|TRBV18
ASSPSRQGEKLF
>-|TRBJ2-5|-|TRBV5-1
ASSLGSGQETQY
>-|TRBJ2-7|-|TRBV5-1
ASSPRTDSYEQY
>-|TRBJ2-1|-|TRBV11-2
ASSLVEFSGEQF
>-|TRBJ2-1|TRBD2|TRBV3-1/TRBV3-2
ASTRGTSGGAYEQF
>many|TRBJ2-7|-|TRBV5-6
ASSSYAGEQY
>-|TRBJ2-4|TRBD2|TRBV12-3/TRBV12-4
ASSGGGKNIQY
>-|TRBJ1-1|-|TRBV7-9
ASGYRAVEAF
>few|TRBJ2-1|-|TRBV7-2
ASSLAPLRARYNEQF
>once|TRBJ1-6|-|TRBV6-4
ASSPQGPGGSPLH
>-|TRBJ2-1|TRBD2|TRBV19
ASNPSGGIGNEQF
>-|TRBJ1-2|-|TRBV11-3
ASSSVLNGYT
>-|TRBJ2-7|-|TRBV10-1
ASSESPGSEQY
>-|TRBJ1-6|-|TRBV11-3
ASSLVPPLDSPLH